A single T cell receptor beta chain is shown here with its context. The antigen remains undetermined. The record originates from a study of cytomegalovirus exposure and HLA in healthy donors. The CDR3 is 14 amino acids. Germline-derived CDR1 and CDR2 are SGDLS and YYNGEE. The V end was cut by 2 bases, the J end by 4 bases, with 12 bases between. Researchers ran the PCR with 60 Vbeta and 13 Jbeta primers. Sequencing was performed with immunoSEQ multiplex PCR; in TCRdb, only in-frame clones are kept and a portion is missing. This table has under 200,000 clones, 60% to 85% appearing once. Findings of the study overall: TRBV6-2, TRBV6-3 and other indistinguishable V segments were excluded. A later analysis linked a missense DCLRE1C variant to TCR beta V- and J-gene trimming.

The V gene is TRBV9, the J gene TRBJ1-1; a weak D match, TRBD1 (6 bases). The sample was PBMCs. The clonotype originates from a woman aged 50 to 60 in good health and CMV-seropositive. The CDR3 here is CASSVAGVSTEAFF. The CDR3 region has the DNA TGTGCCAGCAGCGTCGCAGGGGTCAGCACTGAAGCTTTCTTT.